This entry lists 6 T cell receptor beta chains sequenced from one sample in a study of cytomegalovirus exposure and HLA in healthy donors. The protocol was immunoSEQ multiplex PCR, while the TCRdb copy is restricted to in-frame clones and leaves out a portion. In the table there are 150,000 to 200,000 clones, roughly 89% of which are singletons. Sequencing input: PBMCs. These receptors all stem from a woman in her late teens or twenties in good health and CMV-seropositive.

This sequence joins TRBV28 and TRBJ1-2; perhaps TRBD1 as D (5 bases). Germline-derived CDR1 and CDR2 are MDHEN and SYDVKM. V lost 4 bases and J 8 bases, leaving 11 bases between the germline ends. The CDR3 length is 12 residues. CDR3 amino acids: CASSSGGGGYTF. The CDR3 DNA is TGTGCCAGCAGTTCTGGGGGGGGAGGCTACACCTTC.

The chain is built from TRBV6-1 and TRBJ2-7; TRBD2 might be the D (5 bases). The length of the CDR3 is 15 residues. Germline V gene data show CDR1 as MNHNS and CDR2 as SASEGT. V gave up 4 bases and J gave up 5 bases, with 18 bases separating them. The CDR3 reads CASSAPSGMNNEQYF. In DNA form, the CDR3 reads TGTGCCAGCAGTGCCCCTTCGGGGATGAACAACGAGCAGTACTTC.

V is TRBV5-1 and J is TRBJ2-7, with D tentatively TRBD1 (5 bases). V lost 4 bases, J lost 3 bases, and 11 bases lay in between. CDR1 is SGHRS, CDR2 YFSETQ, per germline. CDR3 size: 13 residues. CDR3 amino acids: CASSRPQGYEQYF. DNA of the CDR3: TGCGCCAGCAGCCGGCCCCAGGGCTACGAGCAGTACTTC.

This clone was observed a few times. J is TRBJ2-4 and V is TRBV28, with 9 positions matching TRBD1. Germline V lookup: CDR1 MDHEN, CDR2 SYDVKM. Losses at the gene ends were 5 bases for V and 1 base for J; bases not matched to a gene: 3. The CDR3 covers 15 residues. The CDR3 nucleotides read TGTGCCAGCAGTCGGACAGGGGTGGCCAAAAACATTCAGTACTTC. This codes for CASSRTGVAKNIQYF.

The V call is TRBV2, the J call TRBJ1-2; 9 bases agree with TRBD1. Germline lookup yields CDR1 SNHLY and CDR2 FYNNEI. The CDR3 loop spans 15 amino acids. Trimming cost V 4 bases and J 2 bases; bases outside gene matches: 5. The CDR3 DNA is TGTGCCAGCAGTGGCGGACAGGGGACGAACTATGGCTACACCTTC. Its protein is CASSGGQGTNYGYTF.

The V call is TRBV28, the J call TRBJ2-1; a possible D gene is TRBD1 (6 bases). The germline V and J ends were trimmed by 6 bases and 7 bases, with 16 bases remaining between them. This CDR3 contains 14 residues. From germline, CDR1 is MDHEN and CDR2 SYDVKM. This chain's CDR3 is CASRQGSGRNEQFF. The DNA for the CDR3 is TGTGCCAGCAGGCAGGGGTCCGGTAGGAATGAGCAGTTCTTC.